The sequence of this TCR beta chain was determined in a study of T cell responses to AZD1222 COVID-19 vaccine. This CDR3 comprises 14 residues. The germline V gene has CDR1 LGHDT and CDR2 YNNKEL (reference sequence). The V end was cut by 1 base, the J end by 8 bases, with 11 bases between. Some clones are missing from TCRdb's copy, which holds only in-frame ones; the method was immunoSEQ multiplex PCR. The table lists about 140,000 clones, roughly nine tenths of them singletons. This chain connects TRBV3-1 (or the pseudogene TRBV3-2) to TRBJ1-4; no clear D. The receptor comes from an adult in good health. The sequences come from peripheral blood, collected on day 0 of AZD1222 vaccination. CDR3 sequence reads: CASSQVAWEEKLFF. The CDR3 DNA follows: TGTGCCAGCAGCCAAGTAGCCTGGGAGGAAAAACTGTTTTTT.